A single sample is the source of the 27 T cell receptor beta chains below, sequenced in a study of OX40 agonist ivuxolimab in advanced cancers. TCRdb's copy holds only in-frame clones and misses some; the assay was immunoSEQ multiplex PCR. The table has tens of thousands of clones, around 78% seen once. This specimen was CD4+ or CD8+ T cells sorted from blood, taken in a trial of the OX40 agonist ivuxolimab. The receptors here all came from an adult with an advanced solid tumor such as melanoma, head and neck, liver or kidney cancer.

As for this clone: At one of its ends the junction is not consistent with the germline gene, which may arise from a read error. This sequence joins TRBV6-4 and TRBJ2-1, with D possibly being TRBD1 or TRBD2 (5 bases each). CDR3 length equals 12 residues. Germline CDR1 reads MRHNA; CDR2 reads SNTAGT. CDR3 sequence reads: CASSATGTRLVF. The CDR3 coding sequence is TGTGCCAGCAGTGCAACCGGGACCCGCTTAGTCTTC.

The chain is built from TRBV19 and TRBJ1-5, with D perhaps TRBD1 (5 bases). V lost 0 bases to trimming and J lost 1 base, with 10 bases between them. The CDR3 runs to 16 residues. From germline, CDR1 is LNHDA and CDR2 SQIVND (reference sequence). The CDR3 spells CASSIEWRDSNQPQHF. CDR3 DNA sequence: TGTGCCAGTAGTATAGAGTGGAGGGACAGCAATCAGCCCCAGCATTTT.

The chain couples TRBV7-2 to TRBJ2-7, with D perhaps TRBD1 (6 bases). CDR3 length: 15 amino acids. Germline V gives CDR1 SGHTA, CDR2 FQGNSA. V was pared by 3 bases and J by 4 bases, with 16 bases between. CDR3 bases: TGTGCCAGCAGCTTGGCGACAGGTCCGGGGTACGAGCAGTACTTC. Protein product: CASSLATGPGYEQYF.

The V gene is TRBV4-3, the J gene TRBJ1-6, with 7 nucleotides matching TRBD1. This CDR3 is 16 amino acids long. The J segment lost 9 bases and the V segment lost 4 bases, leaving 12 bases of the junction unmatched. CDR1 and CDR2 (germline): LGHNA, YSLEER. CDR3 nucleotide sequence: TGCGCCAGCAGCCGAACAGGGGCCGGAGGGGCTTCACCCCTCCACTTT. This translates into CASSRTGAGGASPLHF.

This rearrangement joins TRBV5-1 to TRBJ2-7; D is tentatively TRBD1 or TRBD2 (5 bases each). V was clipped by 0 bases and J by 5 bases, with 12 bases between them. This CDR3 has 14 amino acids. Germline V CDR1 and CDR2: SGHRS, YFSETQ. The CDR3 here is CASSLGTRGDEQYF. CDR3 DNA: TGCGCCAGCAGCTTGGGAACTAGGGGAGACGAGCAGTACTTC. Full variable domain (outside the CDR3, taken from reference TRBV5-1 and TRBJ2-7): KAGVTQTPRYLIKTRGQQVTLSCSPISGHRSVSWYQQTPGQGLQFLFEYFSETQRNKGNFPGRFSGRQFSNSRSEMNVSTLELGDSALYLCASSLGTRGDEQYFGPGTRLTVT.

The chain combines TRBV19 with TRBJ1-2; D may be TRBD1 (5 bases). Germline V gene lookup returns CDR1 LNHDA and CDR2 SQIVND (reference sequence). This CDR3 comprises 12 residues. V was clipped by 1 base and J by 8 bases, with 8 bases between them. The CDR3 DNA reads TGTGCCAGTAGTATAGGTCAGGGCGGCTACACCTTC. As protein: CASSIGQGGYTF.

This clone has only one observation. V gene TRBV18 combines with J gene TRBJ2-2; D not resolved. Germline CDR1 reads KGHSH; CDR2 reads LQKENI. This CDR3 is built from 13 residues. V lost 4 bases, J lost 1 base, and 4 bases lay in between. CDR3 amino acids: CASSLLNTGELFF. The CDR3 coding sequence is TGTGCCAGCTCACTGTTGAACACCGGGGAGCTGTTTTTT.

V usage is TRBV7-9 and J usage is TRBJ2-1; D unresolved. Per germline, CDR1 SEHNR and CDR2 FQNEAQ (reference sequence). The CDR3 has 12 amino acids. Trimming left V 5 bases short and J 4 bases short, with 6 bases between. The CDR3 sequence: CASSRGYNEQFF. The CDR3, as DNA: TGTGCCAGCAGCCGTGGGTACAATGAGCAGTTCTTC.

V and J are TRBV30 and TRBJ2-7; TRBD1 might be the D (5 bases). With 0 bases removed from V and 0 bases from J, the gap between germline ends came to 6 bases. This CDR3 region has 13 residues. Germline-derived CDR1 and CDR2 are GTSNPN and SVGIG (reference sequence). This CDR3 reads CAWSVDSSYEQYF. The DNA for the CDR3 is TGTGCCTGGAGTGTCGACAGCTCCTACGAGCAGTACTTC.

V is TRBV7-2 and J is TRBJ2-5; 9 nucleotides agree with TRBD2. Germline V gives CDR1 SGHTA, CDR2 FQGNSA. This CDR3 spans 17 amino acids. V shed 2 bases, J shed 5 bases, and the junction held 12 bases outside the gene matches. CDR3: CASSLSSGGGARETQYF. The CDR3 bases are TGTGCCAGCAGCTTATCTTCCGGCGGGGGGGCGCGGGAGACCCAGTACTTC.

V and J are TRBV15 and TRBJ1-5; the D is unclear. Germline V gene data show CDR1 as LNHNV and CDR2 as YYDKDF (reference sequence). Trimming removed 1 base at V and 2 bases at J, with 9 bases between. The CDR3 spans 15 residues. DNA of the CDR3: TGTGCCACCAGCAGAGGCCAGGACGGCAATCAGCCCCAGCATTTT. Protein product: CATSRGQDGNQPQHF. Drawing the rest from reference TRBV15 and TRBJ1-5, the complete variable domain is DAMVIQNPRYQVTQFGKPVTLSCSQTLNHNVMYWYQQKSSQAPKLLFHYYDKDFNNEADTPDNFQSRRPNTSFCFLDIRSPGLGDTAMYLCATSRGQDGNQPQHFGDGTRLSIL.

The chain is built from TRBV9 and TRBJ1-1; the D gene is possibly TRBD1 (6 bases). Trimming took off 4 bases at V and 4 bases at J, with 20 bases between the two ends. The CDR3 is made up of 16 amino acids. CDR1 is SGDLS and CDR2 is YYNGEE in the germline V gene. CDR3 sequence: CASSPLNGGARTEAFF. DNA of the CDR3: TGTGCCAGCAGCCCATTGAACGGGGGCGCACGCACTGAAGCTTTCTTT.

The sample holds one count of this clone. The genes are TRBV6-5 and TRBJ2-7; maybe TRBD1 (7 bases). Per the germline V gene, CDR1 is MNHEY and CDR2 is SVGAGI. The CDR3 loop spans 15 amino acids. Deletions cut 5 bases from V and 3 bases from J, with 17 bases between. The CDR3 region is CASSRAGQTNYEQYF. The CDR3, as DNA: TGTGCCAGCAGTCGGGCGGGACAGACTAACTACGAGCAGTACTTC.

The rearrangement links TRBV5-8 to TRBJ1-2, with 8 bases lining up with TRBD1. The V and J ends lost 3 bases and 7 bases, in that order; junction bases with no gene match: 8. The CDR3 extends over 14 amino acids. Per the germline V gene, CDR1 is SGHTS and CDR2 is YDEGEE. Here the CDR3 DNA reads TGTGCCAGCAGCTCGTATCAGGGGGCTGCTGGCTACACCTTC. It is translated as CASSSYQGAAGYTF.

This clone occurred once. The chain has TRBV6-1 and TRBJ1-5; unclear D gene. CDR1 and CDR2 (germline): MNHNS, SASEGT. The CDR3 length is 15 residues. The V gene lost 3 bases and the J gene lost 0 bases, with 9 bases spanning the gap. CDR3 sequence: CASSESYYSNQPQHF. DNA for the CDR3: TGTGCCAGCAGTGAGTCGTACTATAGCAATCAGCCCCAGCATTTT.

The chain uses TRBV29-1 and TRBJ1-1; 7 nucleotides agree with TRBD1. V was clipped by 7 bases and J by 2 bases; unmatched bases: 7. Germline CDR1 and CDR2: SQVTM and ANQGSEA. The CDR3 consists of 13 residues. The CDR3 DNA follows: TGCAGCGCCGACAGGGATATAAACACTGAAGCTTTCTTT. Its protein is CSADRDINTEAFF.

In this sample, this clone turned up a few times. The CDR3 here is CSVGASGRGNQPQHF. As DNA, the CDR3 is TGCAGCGTTGGTGCTTCAGGGCGGGGCAATCAGCCCCAGCATTTT. The rearrangement joins TRBV29-1 to TRBJ1-5, with D maybe TRBD1 (5 bases). With 4 bases removed from V and 2 bases from J, the gap between germline ends came to 15 bases. The CDR3 totals 15 residues. Germline CDR1 and CDR2: SQVTM and ANQGSEA.

The V and J genes are TRBV27 and TRBJ2-2; 13 positions agree with TRBD2. The CDR3 loop spans 17 amino acids. V lost 3 bases, J lost 6 bases, and 7 bases stayed unmatched. Germline V CDR1 and CDR2: MNHEY, SMNVEV (reference sequence). The CDR3: CASSFPTSGGKSGELFF. The CDR3 DNA reads TGTGCCAGCAGTTTTCCGACTAGCGGGGGGAAATCCGGGGAGCTGTTTTTT.

The chain recombines TRBV5-8 with TRBJ1-1; TRBD1 aligns across 7 bases. The length of the CDR3 is 11 residues. V lost 5 bases to trimming and J lost 11 bases; unmatched junction nucleotides: 6. Germline V gene data show CDR1 as SGHTS and CDR2 as YDEGEE. The CDR3 DNA reads TGTGCCAGCAGTCCCAGGGGGAGGGCTTTCTTT. Translation gives CASSPRGRAFF.

The chain combines TRBV18 with TRBJ1-4; TRBD1 matches at 7 bases. The CDR3 covers 16 residues. With 4 bases clipped from V and 3 bases from J, the junction kept 8 bases outside the gene matches. The V gene's germline CDR1 is KGHSH and CDR2 LQKENI. CDR3 region: CASSQLTGQSNEKLFF. CDR3 nucleotide sequence: TGTGCCAGCTCACAATTAACGGGACAGTCTAATGAAAAACTGTTTTTT.

The CDR3 DNA follows: TGTGCCAGCAGTCTGAGAACCGGGACAGGGTATGGCTACACCTTC. As protein: CASSLRTGTGYGYTF. The V call is TRBV2, the J call TRBJ1-2, with 9 positions matching TRBD1. The V segment lost 5 bases and the J segment 5 bases; nucleotides outside the gene matches: 9. CDR1 is SNHLY and CDR2 is FYNNEI in the germline V gene. The CDR3 sequence is 15 residues long. The complete variable domain, with remaining parts taken from reference TRBV2 and TRBJ1-2, reads EPEVTQTPSHQVTQMGQEVILRCVPISNHLYFYWYRQILGQKVEFLVSFYNNEISEKSEIFDDQFSVERPDGSNFTLKIRSTKLEDSAMYFCASSLRTGTGYGYTFGSGTRLTVV.

This chain uses TRBV6-5 with TRBJ1-1; D is ambiguous. This CDR3 is 14 amino acids long. From germline, CDR1 is MNHEY and CDR2 SVGAGI. Trimming cost V 4 bases and J 3 bases, with 12 bases left between them. The CDR3 reads CASSSNQRDTEAFF. As DNA, the CDR3 is TGTGCCAGCAGTTCCAACCAGAGGGACACTGAAGCTTTCTTT.

The J gene is TRBJ2-7, the V gene TRBV10-3; 7 bases are a match to TRBD1. CDR1 and CDR2 (germline): ENHRY, SYGVKD. After removal of 4 bases from V and 2 bases from J, the junction contained 2 bases not matched to a gene. The CDR3 extends over 13 amino acids. As DNA, the CDR3 is TGTGCCATCAGTGGACAGGGTACCTACGAGCAGTACTTC. This encodes CAISGQGTYEQYF.

CDR3 in amino acids: CASRVLAMEDEQFF. The CDR3 DNA reads TGCGCCAGCCGGGTCCTAGCGATGGAGGATGAGCAGTTCTTC. The chain is built from TRBV5-1 and TRBJ2-1; a possible D gene is TRBD2 (6 bases). Germline V lookup: CDR1 SGHRS, CDR2 YFSETQ. V lost 7 bases and J 8 bases, leaving 19 bases between the germline ends. This CDR3 contains 14 residues.

The chain has TRBV18 and TRBJ2-3, with 8 bases matching TRBD2. The CDR3 is 16 residues long. Germline-derived CDR1 and CDR2 are KGHSH and LQKENI. V lost 3 bases to trimming and J lost 1 base; unmatched junction nucleotides: 6. The DNA for the CDR3 is TGTGCCAGCTCACCCACTAGCGGCACTCGCACAGATACGCAGTATTTT. It specifies CASSPTSGTRTDTQYF.

V and J are TRBV6-1 and TRBJ2-2; possibly TRBD2 for D (5 bases). The V gene lost 7 bases and the J gene lost 8 bases, with 17 bases spanning the gap. CDR3 size: 14 residues. CDR1 is MNHNS and CDR2 is SASEGT in the germline V gene. The CDR3 sequence is CASKPPGYGGELFF. The CDR3 nucleotides read TGTGCCAGCAAACCCCCGGGGTATGGAGGGGAGCTGTTTTTT.

This chain uses TRBV7-6 with TRBJ2-2; a weak D match, TRBD2 (5 bases). Trimming stripped 5 bases from V and 6 bases from J, with 13 bases between. CDR1 SGHVS and CDR2 FNYEAQ come from the germline V gene. The CDR3 loop spans 14 amino acids. CDR3 amino acids: CASSPSSPAGELFF. DNA of the CDR3: TGTGCCAGCAGCCCGTCTAGCCCGGCCGGGGAGCTGTTTTTT.